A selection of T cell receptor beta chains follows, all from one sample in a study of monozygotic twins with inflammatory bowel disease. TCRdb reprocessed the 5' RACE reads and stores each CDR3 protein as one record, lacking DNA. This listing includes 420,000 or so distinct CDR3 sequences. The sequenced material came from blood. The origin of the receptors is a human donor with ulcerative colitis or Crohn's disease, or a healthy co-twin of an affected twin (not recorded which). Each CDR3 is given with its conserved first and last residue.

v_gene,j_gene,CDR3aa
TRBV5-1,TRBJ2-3,CASSFRTSGATDTQYF
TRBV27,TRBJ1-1,CASSRNPPGGTEAFF
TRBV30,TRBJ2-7,CAWNLQGYEQYF
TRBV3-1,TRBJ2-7,CASSQGGHGQYF
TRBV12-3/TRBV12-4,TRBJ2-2,CASSLRSPNTGELFF
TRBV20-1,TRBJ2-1,CSAASGTSGRPYNEQFF
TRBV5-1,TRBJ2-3,CASSGGGVSTDTQYF
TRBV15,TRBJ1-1,CATSRDSSSFGAEAFF
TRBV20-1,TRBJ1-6,CSATAGRDDSPLHF
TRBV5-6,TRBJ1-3,CASSLRGLSSGNTIYF
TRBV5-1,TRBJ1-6,CASSLDRTYSPLHF
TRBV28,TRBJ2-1,CASSLSLDYPNEQFF
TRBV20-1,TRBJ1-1,CSATIGTQNTEAFF
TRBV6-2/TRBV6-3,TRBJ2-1,CASSYLSRDFSEQFF
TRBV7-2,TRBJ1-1,CASSLELGTAFF
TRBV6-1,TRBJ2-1,CASSGFDPNEQFF
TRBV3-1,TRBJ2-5,CASSQRQERETQYF
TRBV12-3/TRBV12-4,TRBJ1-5,CASSLSANQPQHF
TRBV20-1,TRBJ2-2,CSATQGTGELFF
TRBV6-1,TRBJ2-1,CASSTSSGGNNEQFF
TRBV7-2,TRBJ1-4,CASSLVQGVEKLFF
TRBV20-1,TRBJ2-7,CSASPRKRWYEQYF
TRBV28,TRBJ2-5,CASGGSEETQYF
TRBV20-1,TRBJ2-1,CSASGGSSYNEQFF
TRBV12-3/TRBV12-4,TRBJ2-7,CASKSSGGQQYF
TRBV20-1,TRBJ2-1,CSAPSGSYNEQFF
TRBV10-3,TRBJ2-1,CAISESSTSVLRYDEQFF
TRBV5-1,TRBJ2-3,CASSLVRGGAKDTQYF
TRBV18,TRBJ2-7,CASSAGGYEQYF
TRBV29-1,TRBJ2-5,CSVVILPEDWETQYF
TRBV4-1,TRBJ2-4,CASSQGLAGGVAKNIQYF
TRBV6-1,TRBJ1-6,CASRGWTKGSPLHF
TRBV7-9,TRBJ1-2,CASSVQGNYGYTF
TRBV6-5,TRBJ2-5,CASSYTAGGTRETQYF
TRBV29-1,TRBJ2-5,CSVSGSLQETQYF
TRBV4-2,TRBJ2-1,CASSQGYGDPTGGEQFF
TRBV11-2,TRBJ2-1,CASSLRRTSGGIEQFF
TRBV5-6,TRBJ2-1,CASSRPLGADEQFF
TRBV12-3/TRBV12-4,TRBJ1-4,CASSFGAGKKLFF
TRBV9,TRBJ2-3,CASSVTSNSVNTDTQYF
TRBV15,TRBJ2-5,CATSSTGLAEETQYF
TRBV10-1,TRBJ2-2,CASSPLGTSHTGELFF
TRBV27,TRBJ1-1,CASSSLGGWAAFF
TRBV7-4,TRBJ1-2,CASSFERDELF
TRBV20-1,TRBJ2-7,CSARTGTDHYEQYF
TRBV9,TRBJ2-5,CASSVAGVQETQYF
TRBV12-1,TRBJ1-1,CASSFFLNTEAFF
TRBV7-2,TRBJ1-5,CASSVGQGVGSNQPQHF
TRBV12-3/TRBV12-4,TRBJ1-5,CASSLSKDQPQHF
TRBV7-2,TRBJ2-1,CASSSRPGSYNEQFF
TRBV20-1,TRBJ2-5,CSPAQITSGRGETQYF
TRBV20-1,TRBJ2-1,CSASERINEQFF
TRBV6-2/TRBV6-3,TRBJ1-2,CASSYSARWGGYTF
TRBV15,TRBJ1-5,CATSIGNQPQHF
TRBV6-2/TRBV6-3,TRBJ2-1,CASSYVDINEQFF
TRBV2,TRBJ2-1,CASVTRAGTAYAFF
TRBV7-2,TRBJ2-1,CASKSGGSTYNEQFF